The 4 T cell receptor beta chains below come from one sample, sequenced in a study of blood T cell repertoires in COVID-19. Method: immunoSEQ multiplex PCR; TCRdb's copy keeps in-frame clones and lacks some. The data hold over 200,000 clones, with about 93% observed a single time. The specimen sequenced was peripheral blood. The receptors here all came from a man aged 60 to 69 with COVID-19, enrolled during active disease.

This chain uses TRBV29-1 with TRBJ1-2; D might be TRBD1 (5 bases). Germline CDR1 and CDR2: SQVTM and ANQGSEA. The CDR3 totals 13 residues. With 4 bases removed from V and 5 bases from J, the gap between germline ends came to 14 bases. CDR3 region: CSVARGSEYGYTF. The CDR3 nucleotides read TGCAGCGTTGCAAGGGGTAGTGAATATGGCTACACCTTC.

The chain links TRBV3-1 (or the pseudogene TRBV3-2) to TRBJ2-5; unclear D gene. In germline, CDR1 is LGHDT, CDR2 YNNKEL (reference sequence). V was cut by 3 bases and J by 0 bases, with 5 bases left in between. The CDR3 consists of 13 residues. The CDR3 here is CASSQRYQETQYF. The DNA of the CDR3 is TGTGCCAGCAGCCAGCGGTACCAAGAGACCCAGTACTTC.

This clone showed up just a few times. The gene calls are TRBV7-2 and TRBJ2-2, with no clear D. Trimming cost V 5 bases and J 6 bases, with 7 bases left between them. This CDR3 region has 12 residues. CDR1 and CDR2 (germline): SGHTA, FQGNSA. CDR3 DNA sequence: TGTGCCAGCAGCCGGGTTGCCGGGGAGCTGTTTTTT. It encodes CASSRVAGELFF.

The chain uses TRBV6-5 and TRBJ1-5, with 8 bases matching TRBD1. Germline V gene lookup returns CDR1 MNHEY and CDR2 SVGAGI. The ends lost 9 bases at V and 4 bases at J; junction bases unmatched: 2. The CDR3 covers 12 residues. CDR3 in amino acids: CASRQGNQPQHF. CDR3 nucleotide sequence: TGTGCCAGTAGACAGGGGAATCAGCCCCAGCATTTT.